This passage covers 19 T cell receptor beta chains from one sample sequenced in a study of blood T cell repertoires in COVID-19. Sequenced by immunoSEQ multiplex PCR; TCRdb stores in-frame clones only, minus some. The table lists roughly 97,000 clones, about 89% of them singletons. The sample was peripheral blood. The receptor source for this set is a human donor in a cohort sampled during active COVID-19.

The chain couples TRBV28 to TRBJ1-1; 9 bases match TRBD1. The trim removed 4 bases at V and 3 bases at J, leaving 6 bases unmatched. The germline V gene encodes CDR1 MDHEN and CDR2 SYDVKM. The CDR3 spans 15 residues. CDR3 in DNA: TGTGCCAGCAGTTACCGCCGGGACAGGGACACTGAAGCTTTCTTT. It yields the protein CASSYRRDRDTEAFF.

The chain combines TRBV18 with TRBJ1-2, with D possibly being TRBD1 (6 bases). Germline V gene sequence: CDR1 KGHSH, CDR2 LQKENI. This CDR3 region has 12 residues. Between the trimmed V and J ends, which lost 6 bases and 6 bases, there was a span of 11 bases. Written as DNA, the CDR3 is TGTGCCAGCTCCACAGGGTTAGATGGCTACACCTTC. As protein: CASSTGLDGYTF.

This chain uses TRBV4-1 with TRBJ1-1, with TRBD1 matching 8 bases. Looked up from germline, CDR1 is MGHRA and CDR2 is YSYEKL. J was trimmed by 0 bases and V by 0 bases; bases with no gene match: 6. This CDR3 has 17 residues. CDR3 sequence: CASSQDRGQVLNTEAFF. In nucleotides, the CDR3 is TGCGCCAGCAGCCAAGACAGGGGGCAAGTTCTGAACACTGAAGCTTTCTTT.

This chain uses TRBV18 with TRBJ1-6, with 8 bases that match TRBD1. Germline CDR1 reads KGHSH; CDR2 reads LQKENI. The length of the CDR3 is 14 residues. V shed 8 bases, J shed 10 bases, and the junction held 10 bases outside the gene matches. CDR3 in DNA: TGTGCCAGCAAAGGACAGGGATCGGACTCACCCCTCCACTTT. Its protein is CASKGQGSDSPLHF.

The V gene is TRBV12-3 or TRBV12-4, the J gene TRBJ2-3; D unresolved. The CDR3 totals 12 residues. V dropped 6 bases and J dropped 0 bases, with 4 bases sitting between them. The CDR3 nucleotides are TGTGCCAGCAGACTAAGCACAGATACGCAGTATTTT. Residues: CASRLSTDTQYF.

The CDR3 nucleotides read TGTGCCAGCAGCCGAGGGACAGAGTACGAGCAGTACTTC. Protein product: CASSRGTEYEQYF. This chain connects TRBV5-6 to TRBJ2-7; TRBD1 matches 7 bases. Losses at the gene ends were 4 bases for V and 4 bases for J; bases not matched to a gene: 5. The CDR3 is 13 residues long. Germline V gives CDR1 SGHDT, CDR2 YYEEEE.

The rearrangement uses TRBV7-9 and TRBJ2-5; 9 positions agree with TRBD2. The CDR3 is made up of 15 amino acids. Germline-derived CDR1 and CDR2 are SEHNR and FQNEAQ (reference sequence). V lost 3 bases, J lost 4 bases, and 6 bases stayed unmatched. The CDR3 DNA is TGTGCCAGCAGCTTGGCGGGGGGGCCTCCAGAGACCCAGTACTTC. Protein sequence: CASSLAGGPPETQYF.

The CDR3 region is CASSSPGQTNYGYTF. The CDR3 DNA sequence: TGTGCCAGCAGTAGTCCGGGACAGACAAACTATGGCTACACCTTC. This chain joins TRBV6-5 and TRBJ1-2; 7 bases are a match to TRBD1. The CDR3 spans 15 residues. The germline gives CDR1 MNHEY, CDR2 SVGAGI. Losses at the gene ends were 5 bases for V and 2 bases for J; bases not matched to a gene: 8.

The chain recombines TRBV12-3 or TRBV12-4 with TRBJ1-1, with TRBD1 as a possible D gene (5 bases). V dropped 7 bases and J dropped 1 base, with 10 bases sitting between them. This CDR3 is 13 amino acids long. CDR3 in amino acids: CASKQDTNTEAFF. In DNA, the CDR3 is TGTGCCAGCAAACAGGATACGAACACTGAAGCTTTCTTT.

CDR3 in amino acids: CASSLWQGAISTGELFF. The CDR3 DNA follows: TGTGCCAGCAGTTTATGGCAGGGGGCGATTAGCACCGGGGAGCTGTTTTTT. The chain carries TRBV28 and TRBJ2-2, with TRBD1 matching 8 bases. This CDR3 is 17 amino acids long. Germline V gives CDR1 MDHEN, CDR2 SYDVKM. Germline trimming cut 0 bases from V and 4 bases from J; bases unmatched to any gene: 7. Drawing the rest from reference TRBV28 and TRBJ2-2, the complete variable domain is DVKVTQSSRYLVKRTGEKVFLECVQDMDHENMFWYRQDPGLGLRLIYFSYDVKMKEKGDIPEGYSVSREKKERFSLILESASTNQTSMYLCASSLWQGAISTGELFFGEGSRLTVL.

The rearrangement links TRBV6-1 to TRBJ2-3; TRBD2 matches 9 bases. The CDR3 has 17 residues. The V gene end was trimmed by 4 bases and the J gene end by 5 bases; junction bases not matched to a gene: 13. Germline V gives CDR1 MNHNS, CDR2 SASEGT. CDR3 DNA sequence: TGTGCCAGCAGTGCCAGCCCGGGACTAGCTTTCAAAGATACGCAGTATTTT. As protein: CASSASPGLAFKDTQYF.

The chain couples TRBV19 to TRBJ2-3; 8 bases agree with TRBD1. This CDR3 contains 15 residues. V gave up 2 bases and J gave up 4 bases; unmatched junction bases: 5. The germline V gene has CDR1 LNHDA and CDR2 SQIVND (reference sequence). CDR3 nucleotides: TGTGCCAGTAGTATAAATGGACAGGGACCAGATACGCAGTATTTT. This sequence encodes CASSINGQGPDTQYF.

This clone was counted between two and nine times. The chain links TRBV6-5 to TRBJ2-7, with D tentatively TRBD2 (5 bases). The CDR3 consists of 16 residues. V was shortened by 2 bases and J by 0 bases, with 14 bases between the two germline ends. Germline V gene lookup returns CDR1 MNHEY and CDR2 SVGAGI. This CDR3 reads CASSYRTPSSSYEQYF. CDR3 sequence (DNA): TGTGCCAGCAGTTACCGAACACCTAGCTCCTCCTACGAGCAGTACTTC.

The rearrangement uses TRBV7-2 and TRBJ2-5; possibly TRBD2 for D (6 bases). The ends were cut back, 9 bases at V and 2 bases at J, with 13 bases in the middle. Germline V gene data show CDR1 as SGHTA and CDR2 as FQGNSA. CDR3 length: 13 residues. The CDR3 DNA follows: TGTGCCAGTCGGAGGGAGTTACAAGAGACCCAGTACTTC. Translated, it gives CASRRELQETQYF.

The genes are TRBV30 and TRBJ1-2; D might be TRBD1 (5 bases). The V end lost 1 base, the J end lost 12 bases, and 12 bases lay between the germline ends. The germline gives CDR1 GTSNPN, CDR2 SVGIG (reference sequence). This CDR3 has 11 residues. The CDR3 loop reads CAWSAPPGNTF. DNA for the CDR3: TGTGCCTGGAGTGCCCCACCAGGGAACACCTTC.

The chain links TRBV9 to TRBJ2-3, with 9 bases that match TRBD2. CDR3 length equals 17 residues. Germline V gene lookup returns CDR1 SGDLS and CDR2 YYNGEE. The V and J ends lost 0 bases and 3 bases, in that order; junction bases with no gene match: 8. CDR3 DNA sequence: TGTGCCAGCAGCGTAGGAATGAAGAGCGGGGGGACAGATACGCAGTATTTT. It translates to CASSVGMKSGGTDTQYF. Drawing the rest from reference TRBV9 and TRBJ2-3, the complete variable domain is DSGVTQTPKHLITATGQRVTLRCSPRSGDLSVYWYQQSLDQGLQFLIQYYNGEERAKGNILERFSAQQFPDLHSELNLSSLELGDSALYFCASSVGMKSGGTDTQYFGPGTRLTVL.

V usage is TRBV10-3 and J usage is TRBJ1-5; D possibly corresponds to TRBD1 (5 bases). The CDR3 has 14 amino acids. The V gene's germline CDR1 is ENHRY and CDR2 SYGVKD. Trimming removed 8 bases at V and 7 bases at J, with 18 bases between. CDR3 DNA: TGTGCCATCTTTGGGGGAGGGCTTCGGCAGCCCCAGCATTTT. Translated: CAIFGGGLRQPQHF.

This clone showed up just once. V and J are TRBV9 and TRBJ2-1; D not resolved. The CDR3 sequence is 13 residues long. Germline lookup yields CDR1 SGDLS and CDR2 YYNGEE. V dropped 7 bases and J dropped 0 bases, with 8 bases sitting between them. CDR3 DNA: TGTGCCAGCGGCCCCCGCTCCTACAATGAGCAGTTCTTC. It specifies CASGPRSYNEQFF.

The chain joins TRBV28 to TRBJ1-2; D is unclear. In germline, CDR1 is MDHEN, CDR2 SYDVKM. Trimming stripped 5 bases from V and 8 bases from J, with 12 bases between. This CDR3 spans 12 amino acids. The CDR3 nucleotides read TGTGCCAGCAGTACTGTCTCGAAAGGCTACACCTTC. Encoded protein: CASSTVSKGYTF.